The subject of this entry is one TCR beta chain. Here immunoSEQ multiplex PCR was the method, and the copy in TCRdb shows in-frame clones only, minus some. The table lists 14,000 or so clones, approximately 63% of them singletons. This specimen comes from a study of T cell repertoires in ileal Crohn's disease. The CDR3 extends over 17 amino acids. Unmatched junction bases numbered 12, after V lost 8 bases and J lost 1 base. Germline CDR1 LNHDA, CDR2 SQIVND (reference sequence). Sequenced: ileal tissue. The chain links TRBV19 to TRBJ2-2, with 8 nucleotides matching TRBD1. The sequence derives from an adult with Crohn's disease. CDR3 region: CASVKDRDIWNTGELFF. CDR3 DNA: TGTGCCAGTGTTAAGGACAGGGATATATGGAACACCGGGGAGCTGTTTTTT.